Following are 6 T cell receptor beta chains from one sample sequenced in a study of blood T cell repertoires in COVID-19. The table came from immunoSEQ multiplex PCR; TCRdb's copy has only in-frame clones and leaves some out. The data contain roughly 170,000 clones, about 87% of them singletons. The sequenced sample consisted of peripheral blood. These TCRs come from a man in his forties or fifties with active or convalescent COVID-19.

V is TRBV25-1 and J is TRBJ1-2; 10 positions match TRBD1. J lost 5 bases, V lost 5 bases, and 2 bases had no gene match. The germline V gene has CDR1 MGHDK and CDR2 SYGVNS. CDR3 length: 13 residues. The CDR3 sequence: CASSWGQGYGYTF. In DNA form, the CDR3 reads TGTGCCAGCAGTTGGGGACAGGGGTATGGCTACACCTTC.

CDR3 loop: CASMGQLNQPQHF. CDR3 bases: TGCGCCAGCATGGGACAGCTGAATCAGCCCCAGCATTTT. This sequence joins TRBV10-2 and TRBJ1-5; 7 bases are a match to TRBD1. Germline CDR1 and CDR2: WSHSY and SAAADI. V dropped 7 bases and J dropped 4; count of bases not matched to a gene: 4. The CDR3 runs 13 residues.

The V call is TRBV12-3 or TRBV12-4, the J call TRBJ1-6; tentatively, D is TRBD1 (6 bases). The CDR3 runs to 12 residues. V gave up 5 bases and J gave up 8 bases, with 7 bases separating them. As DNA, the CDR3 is TGTGCCAGCAGTCCAGGGGATTCACCCCTCCACTTT. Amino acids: CASSPGDSPLHF.

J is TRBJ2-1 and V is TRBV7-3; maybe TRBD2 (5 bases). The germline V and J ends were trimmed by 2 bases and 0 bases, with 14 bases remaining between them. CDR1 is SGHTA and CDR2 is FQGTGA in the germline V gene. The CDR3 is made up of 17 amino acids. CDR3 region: CASSLLPWTASYNEQFF. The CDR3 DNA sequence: TGTGCCAGCAGCTTATTACCCTGGACTGCCTCCTACAATGAGCAGTTCTTC.

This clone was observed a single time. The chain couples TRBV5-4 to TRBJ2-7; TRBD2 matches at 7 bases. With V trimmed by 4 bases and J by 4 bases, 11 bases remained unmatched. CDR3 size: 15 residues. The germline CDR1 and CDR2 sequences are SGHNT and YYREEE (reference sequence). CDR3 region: CASSVPGGVGYEQYF. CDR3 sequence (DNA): TGTGCCAGCAGCGTGCCGGGGGGTGTGGGGTACGAGCAGTACTTC.

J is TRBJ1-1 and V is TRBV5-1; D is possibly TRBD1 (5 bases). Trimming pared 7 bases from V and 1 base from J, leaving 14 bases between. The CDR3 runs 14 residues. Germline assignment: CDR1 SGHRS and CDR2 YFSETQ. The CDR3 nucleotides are TGCGCCAGCTTAATGGACAATCAGAACACTGAAGCTTTCTTT. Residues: CASLMDNQNTEAFF.